This T cell receptor beta chain came from a study of Graves' ophthalmopathy and Graves' hyperthyroidism. Whole-study results and caveats: Forecasting of ophthalmopathy progression by the model achieved nearly 71% sensitivity and 72% to 75% specificity.

With respect to this clonotype: No antigen is known for it.

Researchers took RNA transcripts and amplified TCR beta CDR3 regions from them. HTBI-primed first-round RT-PCR preceded second-round multiplex PCR. MiXCR was run by TCRdb on the multiplex PCR reads, yielding one entry per CDR3 protein. This sample has over a million distinct CDR3 sequences, with around a third found just once. CDR3 length: 18 amino acids. J gave up 1 base and V 0 bases, and 7 bases lay outside the gene matches. Germline values: CDR1 SEHNR, CDR2 FQNEAQ (reference sequence). The chain recombines TRBV7-9 with TRBJ2-2; 8 bases fit TRBD1. The source of this sequence is an adult man with Graves' hyperthyroidism. The sequenced sample consisted of peripheral blood or thyroid tissue (not recorded which). The CDR3 DNA reads TGTGCCAGCAGCTTAGCAGAAGGACAGGGCGAGAACACCGGGGAGCTGTTTTTT. It yields the protein CASSLAEGQGENTGELFF.